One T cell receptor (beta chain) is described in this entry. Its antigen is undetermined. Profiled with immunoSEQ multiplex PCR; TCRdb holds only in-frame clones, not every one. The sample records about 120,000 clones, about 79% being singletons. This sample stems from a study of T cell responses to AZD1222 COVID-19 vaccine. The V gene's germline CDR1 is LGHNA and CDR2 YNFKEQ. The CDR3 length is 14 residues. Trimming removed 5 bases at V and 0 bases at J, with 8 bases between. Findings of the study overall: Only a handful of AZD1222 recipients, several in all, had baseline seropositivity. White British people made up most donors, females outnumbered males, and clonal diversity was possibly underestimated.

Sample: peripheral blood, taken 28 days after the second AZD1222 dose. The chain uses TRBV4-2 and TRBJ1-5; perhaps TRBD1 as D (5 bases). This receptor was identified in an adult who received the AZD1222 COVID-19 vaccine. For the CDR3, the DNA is TGTGCCAGCAGCGTACAGGATAGCAATCAGCCCCAGCATTTT. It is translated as CASSVQDSNQPQHF.